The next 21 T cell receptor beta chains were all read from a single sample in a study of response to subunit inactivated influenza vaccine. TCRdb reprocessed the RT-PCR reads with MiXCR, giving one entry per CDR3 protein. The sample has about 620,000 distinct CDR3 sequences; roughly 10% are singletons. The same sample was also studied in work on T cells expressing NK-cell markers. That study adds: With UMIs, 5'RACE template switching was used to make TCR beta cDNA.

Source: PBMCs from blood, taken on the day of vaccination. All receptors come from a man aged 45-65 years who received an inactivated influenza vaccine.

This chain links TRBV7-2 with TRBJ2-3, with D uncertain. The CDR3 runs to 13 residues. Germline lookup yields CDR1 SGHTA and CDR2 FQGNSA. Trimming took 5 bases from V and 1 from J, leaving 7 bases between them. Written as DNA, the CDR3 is TGTGCCAGCAGCCAAAAACGCACAGATACGCAGTATTTT. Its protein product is CASSQKRTDTQYF. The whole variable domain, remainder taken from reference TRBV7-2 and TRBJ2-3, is GAGVSQSPSNKVTEKGKDVELRCDPISGHTALYWYRQSLGQGLEFLIYFQGNSAPDKSGLPSDRFSAERTGGSVSTLTIQRTQQEDSAVYLCASSQKRTDTQYFGPGTRLTVL.

CDR3 loop: CASSAYRGPGANVLTF. The DNA of the CDR3 is TGTGCCAGCAGCGCCTACAGGGGACCTGGGGCCAACGTCCTGACTTTC. The chain is built from TRBV11-2 and TRBJ2-6; 7 nucleotides align to TRBD1. The CDR3 is 16 residues long. Germline V CDR1 and CDR2: SGHAT, FQNNGV. The V segment lost 5 bases and the J segment 2 bases; nucleotides outside the gene matches: 6.

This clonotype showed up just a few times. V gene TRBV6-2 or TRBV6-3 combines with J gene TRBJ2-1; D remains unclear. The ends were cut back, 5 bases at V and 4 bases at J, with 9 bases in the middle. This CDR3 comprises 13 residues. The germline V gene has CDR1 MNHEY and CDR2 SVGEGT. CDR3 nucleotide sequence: TGTGCCAGCAGTGGACCCAATTACAATGAGCAGTTCTTC. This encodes CASSGPNYNEQFF.

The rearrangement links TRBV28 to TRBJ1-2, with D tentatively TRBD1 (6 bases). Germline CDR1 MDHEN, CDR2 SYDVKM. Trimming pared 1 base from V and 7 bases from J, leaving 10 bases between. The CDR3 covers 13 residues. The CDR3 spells CASSLLGGGGYTF. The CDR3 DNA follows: TGTGCCAGCAGTTTATTGGGGGGCGGTGGCTACACCTTC.

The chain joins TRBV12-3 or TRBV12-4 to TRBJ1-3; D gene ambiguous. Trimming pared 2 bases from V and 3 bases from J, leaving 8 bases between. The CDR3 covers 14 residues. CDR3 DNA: TGTGCCAGCAGTTTAAAGGGCGGTGGAAACACCATATATTTT. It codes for CASSLKGGGNTIYF.

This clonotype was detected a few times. CDR3 amino acids: CASSFRTGPSTGELFF. DNA of the CDR3: TGTGCCAGCAGCTTTAGGACAGGACCGAGCACCGGGGAGCTGTTTTTT. The rearrangement joins TRBV7-3 to TRBJ2-2; 7 nucleotides align to TRBD1. V gave up 3 bases and J gave up 4 bases; unmatched junction bases: 8. CDR1 SGHTA and CDR2 FQGTGA come from the germline V gene. This CDR3 comprises 16 residues.

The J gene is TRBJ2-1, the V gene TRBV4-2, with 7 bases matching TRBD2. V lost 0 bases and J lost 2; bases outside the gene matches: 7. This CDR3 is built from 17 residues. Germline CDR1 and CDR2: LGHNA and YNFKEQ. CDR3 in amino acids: CASSQEDLAVPYNEQFF. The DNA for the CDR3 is TGTGCCAGCAGCCAAGAAGATCTAGCGGTTCCCTACAATGAGCAGTTCTTC.

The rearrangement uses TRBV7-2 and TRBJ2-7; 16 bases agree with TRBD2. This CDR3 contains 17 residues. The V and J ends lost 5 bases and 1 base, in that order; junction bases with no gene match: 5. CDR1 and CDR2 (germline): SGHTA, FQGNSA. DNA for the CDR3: TGTGCCAGCAGCGAGGGACTAGCGGGAGGGCAGTCCTACGAGCAGTACTTC. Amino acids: CASSEGLAGGQSYEQYF. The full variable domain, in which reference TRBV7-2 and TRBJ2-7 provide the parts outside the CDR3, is GAGVSQSPSNKVTEKGKDVELRCDPISGHTALYWYRQSLGQGLEFLIYFQGNSAPDKSGLPSDRFSAERTGGSVSTLTIQRTQQEDSAVYLCASSEGLAGGQSYEQYFGPGTRLTVT.

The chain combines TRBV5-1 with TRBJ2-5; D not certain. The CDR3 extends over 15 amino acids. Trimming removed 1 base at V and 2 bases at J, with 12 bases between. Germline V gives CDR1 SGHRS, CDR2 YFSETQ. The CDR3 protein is CASSLTGRAQETQYF. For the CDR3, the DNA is TGCGCCAGCAGCTTGACTGGCCGGGCGCAAGAGACCCAGTACTTC.

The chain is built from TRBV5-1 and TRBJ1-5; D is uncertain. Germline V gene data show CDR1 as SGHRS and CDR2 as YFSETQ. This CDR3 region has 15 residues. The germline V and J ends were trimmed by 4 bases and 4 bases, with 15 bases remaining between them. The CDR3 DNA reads TGCGCCAGCAGCGTGCTGCCGGGTCAAAATCAGCCCCAGCATTTT. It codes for CASSVLPGQNQPQHF.

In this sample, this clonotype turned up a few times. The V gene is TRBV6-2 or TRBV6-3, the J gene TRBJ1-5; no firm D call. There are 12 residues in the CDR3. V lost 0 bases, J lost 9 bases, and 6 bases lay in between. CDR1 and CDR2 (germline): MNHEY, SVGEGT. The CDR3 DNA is TGTGCCAGCAGTTACTCGGCCGCGCCCCAGCATTTT. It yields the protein CASSYSAAPQHF.

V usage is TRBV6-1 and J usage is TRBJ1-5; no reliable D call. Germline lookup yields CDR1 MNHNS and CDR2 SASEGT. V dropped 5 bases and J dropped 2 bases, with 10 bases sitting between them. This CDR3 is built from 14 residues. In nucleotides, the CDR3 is TGTGCCAGCAGTCCCGTGGCGGGCAATCAGCCCCAGCATTTT. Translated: CASSPVAGNQPQHF.

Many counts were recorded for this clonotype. CDR3 DNA: TGTGCCAGCAGTTACCGGCAGGGGAGCAATCAGCCCCAGCATTTT. It encodes CASSYRQGSNQPQHF. J is TRBJ1-5 and V is TRBV6-5; maybe TRBD1 (6 bases). This CDR3 has 15 amino acids. CDR1 is MNHEY, CDR2 SVGAGI, per germline. V was trimmed by 2 bases and J by 1 base, leaving 9 bases between them.

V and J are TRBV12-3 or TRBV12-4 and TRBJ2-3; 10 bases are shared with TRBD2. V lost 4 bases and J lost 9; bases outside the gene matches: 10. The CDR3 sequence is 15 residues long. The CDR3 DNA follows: TGTGCCAGCAGTTCCAGCGGGGGGGCGCCGTCGACGCAGTATTTT. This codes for CASSSSGGAPSTQYF.

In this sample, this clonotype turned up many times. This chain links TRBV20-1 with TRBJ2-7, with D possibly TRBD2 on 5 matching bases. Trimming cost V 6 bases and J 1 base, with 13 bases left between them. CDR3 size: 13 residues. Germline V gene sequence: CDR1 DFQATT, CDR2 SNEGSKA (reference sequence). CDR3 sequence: CSAPPGVSYEQYF. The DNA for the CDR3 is TGCAGTGCGCCACCCGGGGTATCCTACGAGCAGTACTTC.

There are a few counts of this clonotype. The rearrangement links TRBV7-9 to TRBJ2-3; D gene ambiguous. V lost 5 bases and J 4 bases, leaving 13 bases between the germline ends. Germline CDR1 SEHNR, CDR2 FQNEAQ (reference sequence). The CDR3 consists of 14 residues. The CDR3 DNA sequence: TGTGCCAGCAGCCCTGGGCCCTCTCCAGATACGCAGTATTTT. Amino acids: CASSPGPSPDTQYF.

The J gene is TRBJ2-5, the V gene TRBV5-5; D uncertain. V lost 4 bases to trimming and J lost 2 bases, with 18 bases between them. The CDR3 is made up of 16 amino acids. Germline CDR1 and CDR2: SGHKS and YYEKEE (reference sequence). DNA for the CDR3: TGTGCCAGCAGCCCAACTGCGTGGACCGCTCAAGAGACCCAGTACTTC. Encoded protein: CASSPTAWTAQETQYF.

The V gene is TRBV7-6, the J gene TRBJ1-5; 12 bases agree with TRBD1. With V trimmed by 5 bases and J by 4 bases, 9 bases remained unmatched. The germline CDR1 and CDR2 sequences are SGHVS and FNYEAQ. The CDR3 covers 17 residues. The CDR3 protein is CASSAGTGGLGNQPQHF. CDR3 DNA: TGTGCCAGCAGCGCCGGGACAGGGGGCCTGGGAAATCAGCCCCAGCATTTT. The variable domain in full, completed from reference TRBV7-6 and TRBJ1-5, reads GAGVSQSPRYKVTKRGQDVALRCDPISGHVSLYWYRQALGQGPEFLTYFNYEAQQDKSGLPNDRFSAERPEGSISTLTIQRTEQRDSAMYRCASSAGTGGLGNQPQHFGDGTRLSIL.

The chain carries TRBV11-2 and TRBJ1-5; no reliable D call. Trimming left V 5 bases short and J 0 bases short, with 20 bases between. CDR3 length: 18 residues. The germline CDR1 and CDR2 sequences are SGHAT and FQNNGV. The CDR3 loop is CASSLSGPTRYSNQPQHF. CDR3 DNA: TGTGCCAGCAGCCTCTCGGGTCCGACTAGATATAGCAATCAGCCCCAGCATTTT.

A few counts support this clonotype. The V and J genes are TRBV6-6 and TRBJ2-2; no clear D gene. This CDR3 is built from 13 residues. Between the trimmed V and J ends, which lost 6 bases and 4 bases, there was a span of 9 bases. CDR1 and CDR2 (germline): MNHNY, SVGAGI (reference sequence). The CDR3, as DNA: TGTGCCAGCAGGCCGGGCCCCACCGGGGAGCTGTTTTTT. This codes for CASRPGPTGELFF.

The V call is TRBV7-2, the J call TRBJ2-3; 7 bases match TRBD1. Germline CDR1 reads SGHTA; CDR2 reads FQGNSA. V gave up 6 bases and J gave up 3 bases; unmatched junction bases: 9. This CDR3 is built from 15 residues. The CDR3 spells CASSKGARFTDTQYF. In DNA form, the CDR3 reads TGTGCCAGCAGTAAGGGGGCCCGATTTACAGATACGCAGTATTTT.